The present T cell receptor (beta chain) was sequenced within a study of graft-versus-host responses after intestinal transplantation. Generated by immunoSEQ multiplex PCR, the TCRdb table keeps only in-frame clones and is missing some. This table has about 88,000 clones, roughly 93% appearing once. In the case of this clone: Its antigen is not identified.

The CDR3 sequence is 12 residues long. Germline lookup yields CDR1 SEHNR and CDR2 FQNEAQ (reference sequence). With 3 bases removed from V and 6 bases from J, the gap between germline ends came to 8 bases. The chain uses TRBV7-9 and TRBJ1-2; D is perhaps TRBD1 (6 bases). This sequence was found in a human donor who was the organ donor for an intestinal transplant. The specimen comprised unstimulated CD4+ T cells sorted from spleen or lymph node cells, sampled before transplant. CDR3 sequence reads: CASSFRQDGYTF. CDR3 nucleotide sequence: TGTGCCAGCAGCTTCAGACAGGATGGCTACACCTTC.